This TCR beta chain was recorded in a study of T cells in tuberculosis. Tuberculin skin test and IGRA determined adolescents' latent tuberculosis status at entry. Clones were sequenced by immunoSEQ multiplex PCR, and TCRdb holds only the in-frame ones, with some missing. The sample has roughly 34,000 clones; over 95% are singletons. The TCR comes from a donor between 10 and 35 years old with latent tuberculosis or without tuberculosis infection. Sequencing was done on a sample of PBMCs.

CDR3 sequence (DNA): TGTGCCAGCTCACCGAGCGGGACACTTAGCACAGATACGCAGTATTTT. Translation: CASSPSGTLSTDTQYF. The rearrangement joins TRBV18 to TRBJ2-3, with a possible D match to TRBD2 (7 bases). The germline gives CDR1 KGHSH, CDR2 LQKENI. Trimming took 3 bases from V and 0 from J, leaving 13 bases between them. This CDR3 has 16 residues. The entire variable domain, with the rest obtained from reference TRBV18 and TRBJ2-3, is as follows: NAGVMQNPRHLVRRRGQEARLRCSPMKGHSHVYWYRQLPEEGLKFMVYLQKENIIDESGMPKERFSAEFPKEGPSILRIQQVVRGDSAAYFCASSPSGTLSTDTQYFGPGTRLTVL.